This T cell receptor beta chain comes out of a study of CD8+ T cells in alopecia areata (dated by TCRdb to about 2018). For the study in its entirety: The treated patients took part in an open-label pilot trial in which moderate-to-severe alopecia areata was treated with oral tofacitinib at 5 to 10 mg twice daily. Clonality in the scalp was compared among normal scalp (n=4), patchy alopecia areata scalp (n=8), and alopecia totalis/universalis scalp (n=8). Patients stayed on tofacitinib for 6 to 18 months and then had 6 months of follow-up off drug so that delayed response and recurrence could be assessed. immunoSEQ multiplex PCR using 35 Vbeta forward primers and 13 Jbeta reverse primers was used to amplify TCRbeta CDR3 regions. Tofacitinib-treated patients had biopsies at baseline and at 4 and 24 weeks of treatment, with a later scalp biopsy in several patients. On the human side, TCRbeta sequencing was run on scalp tissue and on sorted CD4+ and CD8+ peripheral blood T cells from healthy controls and from alopecia areata patients with either patchy or totalis/universalis disease. RNA was extracted with the PAXgene miRNA kit for fixed scalp, the miRNeasy kit for PBMCs, and the RNeasy kit for mouse skin. The study used high-throughput TCRbeta sequencing to examine T cell clonal expansion in alopecia areata, in both the C3H/HeJ mouse model and human patients. Points the paper makes about the study in general: Compared with mice, TCR sequences shared between patients were less clear, possibly partly because of HLA diversity across the patient population. Resident alphabeta T cells in normal human skin are also sequenced, complicating scalp TCR repertoire analysis, unlike mouse skin dominated by gammadelta T cells. Lesional scalp, especially in alopecia totalis/universalis, showed higher clonality and more expanded CD8+ clones than normal scalp, suggesting antigenic drive.

This sample's time point label indicates: baseline before oral tofacitinib. Lesional scalp punch biopsies and peripheral blood were obtained from alopecia areata patients. PBMCs were isolated by density centrifugation and stained for CD3, CD4 and CD8, after which CD4+ and CD8+ T cells were sorted on a FACSAria. Of note for this clone: The antigen this receptor binds is unknown. One base away there is no much larger clone; base qualities are not given.

Libraries were made using the immunoSEQ multiplex PCR assay. RNA was extracted from all samples and reverse transcribed into cDNA, which served as template for TCR sequencing. SuperScript III was used to make first-strand cDNA, primed with a 2:1 mix of oligo-dT and random hexamers. A synthetic immune receptor repertoire was used to measure amplification bias, and any remaining bias was corrected computationally. As for the original processing: Raw reads were preprocessed for error removal, and CDR3 was defined according to IMGT conventions as running from the conserved cysteine to phenylalanine. To get clonality, Shannon entropy was normalized by log2 of the number of productive unique TCRs and the result was subtracted from 1. Scalp TCRbeta sequences were cross-referenced with sorted blood CD4 and CD8 repertoires so that the CD4 or CD8 identity of scalp clones could be inferred. TCRdb obtained this table from immuneACCESS and retained in-frame rearrangements with V and J assigned. These tables miss some clones; where compared with another copy, unresolved V genes account for less than half of the shortfall, and the remainder is unexplained. V and J calls and clone size are copied from that table; D and trimming were computed from the DNA. The sample table contains some 180,000 clones; only one count was recorded for more than 60% of them. More than 1.5% of the sample comes from the top ten.

Via the germline V gene, CDR1 is SGHAT and CDR2 FQNNGV. Reading from cysteine to phenylalanine, the CDR3 counts 15 amino acids. Kept here is only the CDR3 DNA, which spans 45 bases and is read in frame from base 1. V sheds 4 bases and J sheds 2 bases, leaving 11 bases between their ends. Recombination linked TRBV11-2 to TRBJ2-2, with TRBD1 perhaps the D gene, on 6 matching bases. The clonotype was recovered from a human donor with alopecia areata. Material: CD4+ T cells sorted from blood, obtained at week 0. The CDR3 protein sequence reads: CASSSPGHNTGELFF. The DNA reads as follows: TGTGCCAGCAGCTCCCCGGGACATAACACCGGGGAGCTGTTTTTT.